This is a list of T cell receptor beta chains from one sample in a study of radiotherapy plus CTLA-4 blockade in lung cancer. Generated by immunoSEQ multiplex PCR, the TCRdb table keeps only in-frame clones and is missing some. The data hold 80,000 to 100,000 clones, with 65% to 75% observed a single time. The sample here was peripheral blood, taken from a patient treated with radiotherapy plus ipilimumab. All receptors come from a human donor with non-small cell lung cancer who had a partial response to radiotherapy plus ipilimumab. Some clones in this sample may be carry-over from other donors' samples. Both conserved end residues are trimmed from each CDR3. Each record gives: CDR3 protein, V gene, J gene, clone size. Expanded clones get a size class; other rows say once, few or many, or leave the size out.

CDR3: ASSVTGAVNTEAF
V: TRBV28
J: TRBJ1-1
size: few

CDR3: ASSPPRQASIPDTQY
V: TRBV18
J: TRBJ2-3
size: NA

CDR3: ASSVSPNIQY
V: TRBV2
J: TRBJ2-4
size: NA

CDR3: ASSPDRTNTGELF
V: TRBV18
J: TRBJ2-2
size: once

CDR3: ASSFLRDQPQH
V: TRBV28
J: TRBJ1-5
size: NA

CDR3: ASSVDPGSKNSPLH
V: TRBV9
J: TRBJ1-6
size: NA

CDR3: ASSRTSGYRRETQY
V: TRBV19
J: TRBJ2-5
size: NA

CDR3: ASTPGRGQGYNEQF
V: TRBV2
J: TRBJ2-1
size: NA

CDR3: ASSHGQGPDTQY
V: TRBV5-1
J: TRBJ2-3
size: NA

CDR3: VQLRGSGSGVTTDTQY
V: TRBV19
J: TRBJ2-3
size: NA

CDR3: ASSYTGTYNEQF
V: TRBV6-5
J: TRBJ2-1
size: NA

CDR3: ASRSTTQGTDTQY
V: TRBV6-5
J: TRBJ2-3
size: few

CDR3: ASSLAGGIVYEQY
V: TRBV5-1
J: TRBJ2-7
size: NA

CDR3: ASSQNREPGANVLT
V: TRBV4-1
J: TRBJ2-6
size: NA

CDR3: ASRHPQGSGQPQH
V: TRBV28
J: TRBJ1-5
size: few